These T cell receptor beta chains were read from a single sample in a study of blood T cell repertoires in COVID-19. Method: immunoSEQ multiplex PCR; TCRdb's copy keeps in-frame clones and lacks some. The repertoire has roughly 62,000 clones, 80% to 95% of them found once; the top ten carry 5% to 7%. Sequenced sample: peripheral blood. The receptors originated from a human donor in a cohort sampled during active COVID-19. CDR3s include the opening cysteine and the closing phenylalanine or tryptophan. Each record gives: V gene, D gene, J gene, clone size, CDR3 DNA, CDR3 protein. The D gene is left open where the match is weak. Only part of the rows carry a size: once, few, many, or a class if the clone is expanded.

>TRBV6-1|NA|TRBJ1-5|NA
TGTGCCAGCAGTGAAGAGCAGGGAATGAATACGCCCCAGCATTTT
CASSEEQGMNTPQHF
>TRBV27|TRBD1|TRBJ2-7|NA
TGTGCCAGCAGTCCGGGACAGGGAACCTACGAGCAGTACTTC
CASSPGQGTYEQYF
>TRBV7-9|TRBD1|TRBJ1-2|NA
TGTGCCAGCAGCTTTGCGGGACAGGGGGTTGGCTACACCTTC
CASSFAGQGVGYTF
>TRBV14|TRBD1|TRBJ1-6|once
TGTGCCAGCAGGGCCCCAAGTGGGACAGGGGGTTCACCCCTCCACTTT
CASRAPSGTGGSPLHF
>TRBV11-2|TRBD2|TRBJ2-1|NA
TGTGCCAGCAGTTACACTAGCGGCGAGTGGGATGAGCAGTTCTTC
CASSYTSGEWDEQFF
>TRBV28|TRBD1|TRBJ1-1|NA
TGTGCCAGCGGAACGCCAGGGGGCGTGAACACTGAAGCTTTCTTT
CASGTPGGVNTEAFF
>TRBV10-3|NA|TRBJ1-3|NA
TGTGCCACTCGGGGTTTACTTGGAGCTGGAAACACCATATATTTT
CATRGLLGAGNTIYF
>TRBV6-6|TRBD1|TRBJ1-1|NA
TGTGCCAGCCGATCCATGGGACAGGGGAACACTGAAGCTTTCTTT
CASRSMGQGNTEAFF
>TRBV15|NA|TRBJ2-3|NA
TGTGCCACCAGCAGAGGTCAGTACAACACGCAGTATTTT
CATSRGQYNTQYF
>TRBV6-5|NA|TRBJ1-1|NA
TGTGCCAGCAGCGGTTTGGTGAACACTGAAGCTTTCTTT
CASSGLVNTEAFF
>TRBV7-3|NA|TRBJ2-1|once
TGTGCCAGCAGCTTAAAGGGGCTTGAGCAGTTCTTC
CASSLKGLEQFF
>TRBV3-1/TRBV3-2|NA|TRBJ1-1|NA
TGTGCCAGCAGCCAACCTAACAGGGAAACTGAAGCTTTCTTT
CASSQPNRETEAFF
>TRBV9|NA|TRBJ2-7|NA
TGTGCCAGCAGCTCGGACAATGCCTACGAGCAGTACTTC
CASSSDNAYEQYF
>TRBV7-8|NA|TRBJ1-4|NA
TGTGCCAGCAGCCCTTACAGGGTCAGACCAACTAATGAAAAACTGTTTTTT
CASSPYRVRPTNEKLFF
>TRBV11-3|NA|TRBJ1-2|NA
TGTGCCAGCAGCTTAGATGGTAGATCCGGCTACACCTTC
CASSLDGRSGYTF
>TRBV7-9|NA|TRBJ2-5|NA
TGTGCCAGCAGCTTAGAGGGGACAAATCAAGAGACCCAGTACTTC
CASSLEGTNQETQYF
>TRBV7-3|NA|TRBJ1-1|NA
TGTGCCAGCAGCCCCCTATCGGGGTCCGCTAACACTGAAGCTTTCTTT
CASSPLSGSANTEAFF
>TRBV10-3|NA|TRBJ1-2|NA
TGTGCCATCAGTGAGTCGGGTATCCAGGGCCCTTCGGATGGCTACACCTTC
CAISESGIQGPSDGYTF
>TRBV7-8|NA|TRBJ2-7|NA
TGTGCCAGCAGCTTAGGGGGGGTCGGACGCTACGAGCAGTACTTC
CASSLGGVGRYEQYF
>TRBV6-1|TRBD1|TRBJ1-4|NA
TGTGCCAGCAGTGAAGCAGCAGGGGGATGGACTAATGAAAAACTGTTTTTT
CASSEAAGGWTNEKLFF
>TRBV15|NA|TRBJ1-5|NA
TGTGCCACCAGCAAACAGCTTAGCAATCAGCCCCAGCATTTT
CATSKQLSNQPQHF
>TRBV5-8|NA|TRBJ1-3|NA
TGTGCCAGCAGCCCAGCGGGACACTGGGGAAACACCATATATTTT
CASSPAGHWGNTIYF
>TRBV28|TRBD2|TRBJ2-1|NA
TGTGCCAGCATAGGCGGGAGAGGCCGACGTGAGCAGTTCTTC
CASIGGRGRREQFF
>TRBV6-5|NA|TRBJ2-5|NA
TGTGCCAGCAGCGGGATAACGGAGACCCAGTACTTC
CASSGITETQYF
>TRBV7-2|NA|TRBJ1-2|NA
TGTGCCAGCAGCTTAGCTGGGCAGGATGGCTACACCTTC
CASSLAGQDGYTF